The sequence of this T cell receptor (beta chain) was determined in a study of a mutant IDH1 vaccine in newly diagnosed glioma. Regarding this clone: The antigen is unknown.

Libraries were prepared by immunoSEQ multiplex PCR; TCRdb keeps only in-frame clonotypes and omits some of them. The sample includes about 64,000 clones, around 84% seen only once; the top ten take approximately 4.3%. The time point is: week 23, last vaccination. Doses consisted of 300 ug of mutant IDH1 20-mer peptide each, paired with topical imiquimod. The germline V gene encodes CDR1 MNHEY and CDR2 SMNVEV (reference sequence). Trimming took off 2 bases at V and 3 bases at J, with 11 bases between the two ends. The CDR3 is 14 residues long. The TCR comes from a man aged 30 to 45 with glioma. V is TRBV27 and J is TRBJ2-7; the D gene is possibly TRBD1 (5 bases). This sample comprised PBMCs, obtained from a glioma patient whose treatment included an IDH1 peptide vaccine. Here the CDR3 DNA reads TGTGCCAGCAGTTTAGCAGGGCGATACTACGAGCAGTACTTC. Protein product: CASSLAGRYYEQYF.